The 3 T cell receptor beta chains below were found in one sample sequenced in a study of blood T cell repertoires in COVID-19. The method was immunoSEQ multiplex PCR; TCRdb's version includes in-frame clones alone and lacks a portion of them. The sample includes some 38,000 clones, about 90% seen only once; the top ten take 15% to 18%. Sequenced material: peripheral blood. These receptors all stem from a woman aged 30 to 39 in a cohort sampled during active COVID-19.

The chain is built from TRBV6-2 or TRBV6-3 and TRBJ2-5; 12 nucleotides line up with TRBD2. The CDR3 contains 18 residues. V trimming: 4 bases; J trimming: 3 bases; junction bases outside the gene matches: 12. Germline values: CDR1 MNHEY, CDR2 SVGEGT. The CDR3 nucleotides read TGTGCCAGCAGTTGGCCGAGACTAGCGGGAGCAGAGGAAGAGACCCAGTACTTC. Its protein is CASSWPRLAGAEEETQYF.

The rearrangement links TRBV6-5 to TRBJ1-5; TRBD1 matches at 7 bases. V lost 6 bases to trimming and J lost 9 bases; unmatched junction nucleotides: 14. The CDR3 is 15 residues long. CDR1 is MNHEY and CDR2 is SVGAGI in the germline V gene. CDR3: CASRQSGTVSWPQHF. CDR3 bases: TGTGCCAGCAGGCAATCCGGGACAGTGTCTTGGCCCCAGCATTTT.

CDR3 sequence (DNA): TGTGCCAGCAGTTACAGGGGCCCTAATGAAAAACTGTTTTTT. This encodes CASSYRGPNEKLFF. This chain joins TRBV28 and TRBJ1-4; the match to TRBD1 covers 7 bases. CDR1 and CDR2 (germline): MDHEN, SYDVKM. Trimming removed 4 bases from V and 3 bases from J; junction bases left unmatched: 2. The CDR3 is 14 residues long.